This passage covers 17 T cell receptor beta chains from one sample sequenced in a study of OX40 agonist ivuxolimab in advanced cancers. The library was prepared using the immunoSEQ multiplex PCR assay. Entries here come from immuneACCESS through TCRdb and include only in-frame sequences with V and J called. Some clones fail to appear in such tables; in the studies checked, an unresolved V gene covers under half of the shortfall, and the cause of the remainder is unknown. Here the sample has tens of thousands of clones; about 93% occur a single time. The top ten clones comprise roughly 25% of the sample. The specimen was CD4+ or CD8+ T cells sorted from blood, collected in a trial of the OX40 agonist ivuxolimab. These receptors all come from an adult with an advanced solid tumor such as melanoma, head and neck, liver or kidney cancer.

The genes are TRBV5-1 and TRBJ2-7; no clear D. Germline loops: CDR1 SGHRS, CDR2 YFSETQ. V lost 2 bases and J lost 2, with 8 bases in between. This CDR3 has 13 residues. The CDR3 here is CASSFAVTYEQYF. The CDR3 coding sequence is TGCGCCAGCAGCTTCGCCGTAACCTACGAGCAGTACTTC.

This clone was seen once. This sequence joins TRBV9 and TRBJ2-5; D is possibly TRBD2 (5 bases). The CDR3 runs 15 residues. Germline V CDR1 and CDR2: SGDLS, YYNGEE. Trimming stripped 6 bases from V and 1 base from J, with 16 bases between. CDR3 DNA: TGTGCCAGCACTGAGGGTGGTGGAGTCCAAGAGACCCAGTACTTC. Its translation is CASTEGGGVQETQYF.

A remark on this clone: At one of its ends the junction is not consistent with the germline gene, which may arise from a read error. V gene TRBV6-1 combines with J gene TRBJ2-4, with a weak D call TRBD2 (5 bases). The CDR3 spans 13 residues. Germline assignment: CDR1 MNHNS and CDR2 SASEGT. The CDR3: CASTPLAENIQYF. The CDR3 DNA is TGTGCCAGCACCCCTCTAGCCGAAAACATTCAGTACTTC.

V gene TRBV11-2 combines with J gene TRBJ2-1; possibly TRBD2 for D (6 bases). The germline V gene encodes CDR1 SGHAT and CDR2 FQNNGV. This CDR3 is built from 16 residues. Trimming left V 0 bases short and J 8 bases short, with 17 bases between. The CDR3 protein is CASSLDPFGGVDEQFF. The DNA of the CDR3 is TGTGCCAGCAGCTTAGACCCTTTCGGAGGGGTTGATGAGCAGTTCTTC.

The chain couples TRBV9 to TRBJ2-5; no clear D. The CDR3 has 15 amino acids. Trimming pared 0 bases from V and 2 bases from J, leaving 11 bases between. Germline values: CDR1 SGDLS, CDR2 YYNGEE. CDR3 in DNA: TGTGCCAGCAGCGTAGGGGGTGCAATACAAGAGACCCAGTACTTC. Translating it yields CASSVGGAIQETQYF.

This clone came up a few times. The chain is built from TRBV28 and TRBJ1-5; D is unresolved. Trimming removed 7 bases at V and 4 bases at J, with 11 bases between. CDR3 length: 13 amino acids. Germline V gene lookup returns CDR1 MDHEN and CDR2 SYDVKM. CDR3 in amino acids: CASTLSRNQPQHF. The CDR3 nucleotides are TGTGCCAGCACCCTGTCTCGGAATCAGCCCCAGCATTTT.

V gene TRBV10-2 combines with J gene TRBJ2-5; D unresolved. From germline, CDR1 is WSHSY and CDR2 SAAADI. Trimming removed 5 bases at V and 5 bases at J, with 6 bases between. This CDR3 has 11 amino acids. The CDR3 sequence is CASSKGETQYF. CDR3 DNA sequence: TGCGCCAGCAGTAAAGGCGAGACCCAGTACTTC.

The V and J genes are TRBV9 and TRBJ1-2; perhaps TRBD1 as D (6 bases). CDR1 and CDR2 (germline): SGDLS, YYNGEE. The CDR3 length is 11 residues. The V end was cut by 8 bases, the J end by 8 bases, with 13 bases between. The CDR3 sequence is CASQGPSGYTF. The CDR3 DNA reads TGTGCCAGTCAGGGGCCCAGCGGCTACACCTTC.

The chain employs TRBV27 and TRBJ2-3; D might be TRBD2 (6 bases). The CDR3 sequence is 15 residues long. Per germline, CDR1 MNHEY and CDR2 SMNVEV (reference sequence). V was cut by 1 base and J by 2 bases, with 10 bases left in between. DNA for the CDR3: TGTGCCAGCAGTTTATTGGAGCGGGTCACAGATACGCAGTATTTT. It is translated as CASSLLERVTDTQYF.

The rearrangement links TRBV27 to TRBJ2-3; D might be TRBD2 (6 bases). Germline lookup yields CDR1 MNHEY and CDR2 SMNVEV (reference sequence). V was pared by 3 bases and J by 3 bases, with 7 bases between. CDR3 length: 13 amino acids. The DNA for the CDR3 is TGTGCCAGCAGTTTCGGGAGTACAGATACGCAGTATTTT. Translation gives CASSFGSTDTQYF.

The rearrangement joins TRBV19 to TRBJ1-1, with D unclear. Germline V gives CDR1 LNHDA, CDR2 SQIVND (reference sequence). V lost 5 bases and J 4 bases, leaving 11 bases between the germline ends. The CDR3 totals 13 residues. This CDR3 is CASSASRSTEAFF. DNA of the CDR3: TGTGCCAGTAGTGCGTCTAGGTCCACTGAAGCTTTCTTT.

V is TRBV6-5 and J is TRBJ1-1; a possible D gene is TRBD1 (5 bases). Trimming left V 2 bases short and J 0 bases short, with 10 bases between. The V gene's germline CDR1 is MNHEY and CDR2 SVGAGI. This CDR3 is 15 amino acids long. CDR3 nucleotide sequence: TGTGCCAGCAGTTACGGGGCAGCCATGAACACTGAAGCTTTCTTT. This codes for CASSYGAAMNTEAFF.

The chain has TRBV5-1 and TRBJ2-7, with TRBD1 matching over 7 bases. The CDR3 is 13 amino acids. Germline CDR1 and CDR2: SGHRS and YFSETQ. Losses at the gene ends were 1 base for V and 5 bases for J; bases not matched to a gene: 3. The CDR3 DNA reads as TGCGCCAGCAGCTTGAACAGGGGTAACGAGCAGTACTTC. Translating gives CASSLNRGNEQYF.

This clone appeared a single time. V gene TRBV6-1 combines with J gene TRBJ2-3; 12 nucleotides agree with TRBD2. CDR1 is MNHNS and CDR2 is SASEGT in the germline V gene. V lost 4 bases, J lost 4 bases, and 6 bases stayed unmatched. CDR3 length equals 16 residues. The CDR3 sequence is CASSGKLAGGSDTQYF. DNA of the CDR3: TGTGCCAGCAGTGGAAAACTAGCGGGAGGATCAGATACGCAGTATTTT.

In this sample, this clone turned up a few times. V gene TRBV6-5 combines with J gene TRBJ2-2; D might be TRBD2 (5 bases). The CDR3 is 14 residues long. CDR1 is MNHEY and CDR2 is SVGAGI in the germline V gene. The V end was cut by 7 bases, the J end by 7 bases, with 16 bases between. DNA of the CDR3: TGTGCCAGCAACCGGGAAGTTGTCAACGGGGAGCTGTTTTTT. Translating it yields CASNREVVNGELFF.

The genes are TRBV28 and TRBJ1-1; TRBD1 is a possible D gene (6 bases). Germline lookup yields CDR1 MDHEN and CDR2 SYDVKM. There are 16 residues in the CDR3. V was clipped by 6 bases and J by 0 bases, with 17 bases between them. The CDR3 protein is CASSLDRKTLNTEAFF. The DNA of the CDR3 is TGTGCCAGCAGCCTTGACAGGAAAACACTGAACACTGAAGCTTTCTTT.

This clone was seen once. The chain links TRBV6-5 to TRBJ2-7, with unresolved D. Germline loops: CDR1 MNHEY, CDR2 SVGAGI. The CDR3 contains 15 residues. V lost 0 bases and J 4 bases, leaving 13 bases between the germline ends. CDR3 bases: TGTGCCAGCAGTTACTCATCGCCTGGCCTTTACGAGCAGTACTTC. This translates into CASSYSSPGLYEQYF.